The present entry profiles one T cell receptor beta chain with its context. The antigen is undetermined. The entry originates in a study of shared clonotypes between healthy human individuals. In the study overall: The people who gave samples were two women and a few men aged 18 to 49. Whole-study results and caveats: Represented diversity (both genetic and exposure-history) was limited by the small number of donors. Across a handful of donors, naive CD4 shared approximately 4.5%, naive CD8 under 4%, memory CD4 over 2%, memory CD8 0.4%.

Losses at the gene ends were 3 bases for V and 4 bases for J; bases not matched to a gene: 12. Germline values: CDR1 KGHSH, CDR2 LQKENI. This CDR3 region has 18 residues. Each subset's genomic DNA was split evenly across several immunoSEQ plates. Assay used: immunoSEQ multiplex PCR; TCRdb lists only in-frame clones, some missing. The sample carries 550,000 to 850,000 clones, roughly two thirds recorded once. The sequence was collected from a woman aged 30 to 39 in good health. This rearrangement joins TRBV18 to TRBJ2-2, with 9 bases fitting TRBD2. The sequencing sample was made of memory CD4+ T cells sorted from blood. Subset of the sample: CD45RA-negative fraction. Here the CDR3 reads CASSPWELAGVSTGELFF. The CDR3 DNA reads TGTGCCAGCTCACCTTGGGAATTAGCGGGAGTGAGCACCGGGGAGCTGTTTTTT.